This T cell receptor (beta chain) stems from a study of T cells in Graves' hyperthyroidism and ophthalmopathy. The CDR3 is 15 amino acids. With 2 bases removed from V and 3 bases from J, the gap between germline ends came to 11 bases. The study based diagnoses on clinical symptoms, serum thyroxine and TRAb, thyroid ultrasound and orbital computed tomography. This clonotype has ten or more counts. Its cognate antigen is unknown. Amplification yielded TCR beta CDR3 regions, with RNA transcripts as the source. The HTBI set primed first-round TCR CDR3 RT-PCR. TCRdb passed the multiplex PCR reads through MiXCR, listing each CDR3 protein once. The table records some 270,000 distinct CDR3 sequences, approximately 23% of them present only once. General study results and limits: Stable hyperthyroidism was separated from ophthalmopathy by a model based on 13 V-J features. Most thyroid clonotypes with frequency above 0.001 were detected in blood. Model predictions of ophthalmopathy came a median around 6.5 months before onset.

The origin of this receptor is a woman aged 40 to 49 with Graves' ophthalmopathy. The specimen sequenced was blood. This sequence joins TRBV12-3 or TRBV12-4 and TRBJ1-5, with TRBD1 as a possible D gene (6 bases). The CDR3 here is CASSLMRQDNQPQHF. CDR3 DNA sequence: TGTGCCAGCAGTTTAATGAGACAGGACAATCAGCCCCAGCATTTT.